This T cell receptor (beta chain) appears in the sequencing data of a study of early T cells in non-severe SARS-CoV-2 infection. Study overall: The chains were unpaired, and the sequenced material was bulk RNA from unsorted whole blood. Regarding the study as a whole: CD4 and private specificities were missed by VDJdb matching, which favored anti-spike CD8 responses.

The TCR library protocol attached unique molecular identifiers to the individual cDNA molecules. TCRdb used MiXCR to reprocess the 5' RACE reads, holding one entry per CDR3 protein. In the table there are under 70,000 distinct CDR3 sequences, about 16% of which are singletons. This CDR3 has 15 amino acids. Germline V gene data show CDR1 as SGDLS and CDR2 as YYNGEE. The V end lost 0 bases, the J end lost 3 bases, and 12 bases lay between the germline ends. Regarding this clonotype: The antigen is unknown.

This TCR derives from an adult who was a healthcare worker with PCR-confirmed SARS-CoV-2 infection or an uninfected control (not recorded which). This chain links TRBV9 with TRBJ1-1, with D perhaps matching TRBD1 (5 bases). The specimen was whole blood, collected at baseline. CDR3 in DNA: TGTGCCAGCAGCGTAGAGTCCCAGGGATACACTGAAGCTTTCTTT. Its translation is CASSVESQGYTEAFF. Filled out from reference TRBV9 and TRBJ1-1, the complete variable domain reads DSGVTQTPKHLITATGQRVTLRCSPRSGDLSVYWYQQSLDQGLQFLIQYYNGEERAKGNILERFSAQQFPDLHSELNLSSLELGDSALYFCASSVESQGYTEAFFGQGTRLTVV.